This TCR beta chain derives from a study of early T cells in non-severe SARS-CoV-2 infection. Germline assignment: CDR1 SGDLS and CDR2 YYNGEE. The ends were cut back, 0 bases at V and 2 bases at J, with 11 bases in the middle. CDR3 length: 15 amino acids. TCRdb processed the 5' RACE reads anew with MiXCR; each CDR3 protein has one entry. The table records tens of thousands of distinct CDR3 sequences, 12% to 15% of them present only once. For this clonotype: Its antigen is currently unknown.

Regarding the study as a whole: In VDJdb matching, anti-spike CD8 responses were favored while private and CD4 specificities went missing.

The chain combines TRBV9 with TRBJ1-1; D may be TRBD1 (6 bases). Sequencing was done on a sample of whole blood. The receptor was isolated from an adult who was a healthcare worker with PCR-confirmed SARS-CoV-2 infection or an uninfected control (not recorded which). CDR3 amino acids: CASSVGGLGNTEAFF. The CDR3, as DNA: TGTGCCAGCAGCGTAGGGGGGCTAGGAAACACTGAAGCTTTCTTT.